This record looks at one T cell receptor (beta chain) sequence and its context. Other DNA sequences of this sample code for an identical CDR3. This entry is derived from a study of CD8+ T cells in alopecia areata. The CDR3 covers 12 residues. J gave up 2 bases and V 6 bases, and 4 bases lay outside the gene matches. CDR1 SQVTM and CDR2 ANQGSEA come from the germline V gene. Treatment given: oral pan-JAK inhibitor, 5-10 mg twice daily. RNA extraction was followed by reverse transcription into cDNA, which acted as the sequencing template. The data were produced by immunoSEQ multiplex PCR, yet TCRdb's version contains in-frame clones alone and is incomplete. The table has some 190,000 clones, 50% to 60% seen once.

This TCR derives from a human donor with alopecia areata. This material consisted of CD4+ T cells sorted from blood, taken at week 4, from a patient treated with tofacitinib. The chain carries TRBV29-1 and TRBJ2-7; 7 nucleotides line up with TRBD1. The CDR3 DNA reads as TGCAGCGTGCTAGGGGGCCCCTACGAGCAGTACTTC. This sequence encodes CSVLGGPYEQYF.